The 26 T cell receptor beta chains given below trace back to one sample, sequenced in a study of T cell repertoires in cytomegalovirus infection (dated by TCRdb to the late 2010s). These TCRs are of unknown antigen specificity. The sample's treatment or condition label, decoded: in vitro stimulation with specific CMV peptide epitopes to enrich CMV-specific T cells. Sequencing instrument: Illumina HiSeq 1500. The public reads were run again by TCRdb, first through fastp at Q25 and then through MiXCR, and only productive beta chains were kept. Every distinct CDR3 protein forms one entry, paired with its most common genes and DNA. The sample table shows fewer than 900,000 distinct CDR3 sequences, and about 29% are seen once. The leading ten clones occupy around 13% of the sample. Sequences were derived from cultured CD8+ T cells from PBMCs, sampled from culture after CMV antigen stimulation. The receptors come from a human donor in good health (CMV status not recorded). Some clones in this sample may be carry-over from other donors' samples.

Only a few counts were recorded for this clonotype. This sequence joins TRBV10-1 and TRBJ2-1, with 10 bases lining up with TRBD1. V was clipped by 0 bases and J by 4 bases; unmatched bases: 3. The germline gives CDR1 WNHNN, CDR2 SYGVQD (reference sequence). CDR3 length equals 16 residues. The CDR3 DNA reads TGCGCCAGCAGTGAGTCTTTGGGACAGGGGTACAATGAGCAGTTCTTC. Amino acids: CASSESLGQGYNEQFF.

The chain couples TRBV25-1 to TRBJ1-2, with 9 bases fitting TRBD1. CDR1 and CDR2 from the germline V gene are MGHDK and SYGVNS. V dropped 2 bases and J dropped 8; count of bases not matched to a gene: 6. The CDR3 runs 14 residues. CDR3 nucleotides: TGTGCCAGCAGTGAAGGAGGGACAGGGCACGGCTACACCTTC. Amino acid sequence: CASSEGGTGHGYTF.

Many counts were recorded for this clonotype. The chain joins TRBV7-8 to TRBJ2-3, with D perhaps matching TRBD1 (6 bases). CDR3 length: 16 residues. The V gene lost 1 base and the J gene lost 2 bases, with 13 bases spanning the gap. The germline CDR1 and CDR2 sequences are SGHVS and FQNEAQ. CDR3 residues: CASSLDGGSPTDTQYF. Written as DNA, the CDR3 is TGTGCCAGCAGCTTAGATGGGGGCTCTCCCACAGATACGCAGTATTTT.

V and J are TRBV12-3 or TRBV12-4 and TRBJ2-2; 10 nucleotides match TRBD2. V lost 6 bases and J lost 3; bases outside the gene matches: 7. The CDR3 sequence is 16 residues long. The CDR3 region has the DNA TGTGCCAGCAGGACTATAGCGGGGGGTTACACCGGGGAGCTGTTTTTT. Its protein product is CASRTIAGGYTGELFF.

The genes are TRBV12-3 or TRBV12-4 and TRBJ1-5; TRBD1 is a possible D gene (5 bases). The CDR3 spans 13 residues. V was shortened by 11 bases and J by 6 bases, with 17 bases between the two germline ends. CDR3 loop: CASVGGGSQPQHF. The DNA of the CDR3 is TGTGCCTCGGTGGGGGGGGGGAGTCAGCCCCAGCATTTT.

The table lists this clonotype with many counts. The chain couples TRBV12-3 or TRBV12-4 to TRBJ2-1; TRBD1 matches at 7 bases. This CDR3 contains 14 residues. V gave up 3 bases and J gave up 4 bases; unmatched junction bases: 3. The CDR3 reads CASSFPGQYNEQFF. For the CDR3, the DNA is TGTGCCAGCAGTTTCCCGGGACAGTACAATGAGCAGTTCTTC.

The CDR3, as DNA: TGCAGTGCTCAAGGCTTCGAGGGGGCCACCTACGAGCAGTACTTC. Translated: CSAQGFEGATYEQYF. The V gene is TRBV20-1, the J gene TRBJ2-7, with TRBD1 matching 7 bases. CDR1 DFQATT and CDR2 SNEGSKA come from the germline V gene (reference sequence). V lost 5 bases to trimming and J lost 2 bases; unmatched junction nucleotides: 12. The CDR3 spans 15 residues.

Concerning this clonotype itself: One base away lies a much larger clone, so this may be a sequencing read error. The chain has TRBV7-2 and TRBJ2-1, with no clear D. This CDR3 has 15 amino acids. CDR1 SGHTA and CDR2 FQGNSA come from the germline V gene. The CDR3, as DNA: TGTGCCAGCAGCTTAATGAAGAGCTCCTACAATAAGCAGTTCTTC. Residues: CASSLMKSSYNKQFF. Full variable domain (remainder filled in from reference TRBV7-2 and TRBJ2-1): GAGVSQSPSNKVTEKGKDVELRCDPISGHTALYWYRQSLGQGLEFLIYFQGNSAPDKSGLPSDRFSAERTGGSVSTLTIQRTQQEDSAVYLCASSLMKSSYNKQFFGPGTRLTVL.

Here the CDR3 reads CASSIPTGRNEQFF. CDR3 coding DNA: TGTGCCAGCAGCATCCCCACGGGCCGCAATGAGCAGTTCTTC. The chain links TRBV7-9 to TRBJ2-1; no reliable D call. Germline assignment: CDR1 SEHNR and CDR2 FQNEAQ (reference sequence). The CDR3 extends over 14 amino acids. The germline V and J ends were trimmed by 5 bases and 6 bases, with 14 bases remaining between them.

This clonotype has a handful of counts. The chain combines TRBV4-1 with TRBJ1-5; TRBD1 might be the D (6 bases). The germline gives CDR1 MGHRA, CDR2 YSYEKL. The CDR3 is 16 amino acids. The V end lost 3 bases, the J end lost 2 bases, and 14 bases lay between the germline ends. CDR3 DNA: TGCGCCAGCAGCCACCTTGAAGGGGGGGGCAATCAGCCCCAGCATTTT. Translated, it gives CASSHLEGGGNQPQHF.

The V and J genes are TRBV28 and TRBJ1-3; perhaps TRBD1 as D (5 bases). The CDR3 is 16 residues long. Germline-derived CDR1 and CDR2 are MDHEN and SYDVKM. Trimming removed 6 bases at V and 0 bases at J, with 15 bases between. The CDR3 loop is CASSLRPGRSGNTIYF. For the CDR3, the DNA is TGTGCCAGCAGCCTACGCCCAGGGCGCTCTGGAAACACCATATATTTT.

This chain uses TRBV4-1 with TRBJ1-2; a possible D gene is TRBD1 (6 bases). Deletions cut 4 bases from V and 4 bases from J, with 13 bases between. The CDR3 sequence is 14 residues long. Germline-derived CDR1 and CDR2 are MGHRA and YSYEKL. CDR3 in amino acids: CASSPPGQVYGYTF. As DNA, the CDR3 is TGCGCCAGCAGCCCCCCGGGACAAGTCTATGGCTACACCTTC.

This clonotype was seen only a few times. The rearrangement links TRBV24-1 to TRBJ1-1, with D hard to call. CDR1 is KGHDR and CDR2 is SFDVKD in the germline V gene. This CDR3 comprises 13 residues. V was cut by 3 bases and J by 1 base, with 5 bases left in between. The CDR3 DNA is TGTGCCACCAGTGATGGGCAGAACACTGAAGCTTTCTTT. It yields the protein CATSDGQNTEAFF.

V usage is TRBV12-3 or TRBV12-4 and J usage is TRBJ1-2; the match to TRBD1 covers 9 bases. V lost 4 bases to trimming and J lost 5 bases; unmatched junction nucleotides: 8. This CDR3 spans 15 amino acids. In DNA, the CDR3 is TGTGCCAGCAGTTCCTTAGACAGGGGGTCGTATGGCTACACCTTC. Amino acid sequence: CASSSLDRGSYGYTF.

The rearrangement links TRBV24-1 to TRBJ2-3, with TRBD1 matching 9 bases. The germline gives CDR1 KGHDR, CDR2 SFDVKD. V was clipped by 7 bases and J by 3 bases; unmatched bases: 7. The CDR3 extends over 15 amino acids. For the CDR3, the DNA is TGTGCCACCAGCCCCCTGGGACAGGGTACAGATACGCAGTATTTT. Its translation is CATSPLGQGTDTQYF.

This chain links TRBV12-3 or TRBV12-4 with TRBJ1-1, with 9 bases identical to TRBD1. The CDR3 is made up of 14 amino acids. V shed 10 bases, J shed 3 bases, and the junction held 9 bases outside the gene matches. This CDR3 is CATAWRTGDTEAFF. CDR3 coding DNA: TGTGCCACCGCTTGGAGGACAGGGGACACTGAAGCTTTCTTT.

This sequence joins TRBV20-1 and TRBJ2-1; TRBD1 aligns across 7 bases. From germline, CDR1 is DFQATT and CDR2 SNEGSKA (reference sequence). Germline trimming cut 6 bases from V and 9 bases from J; bases unmatched to any gene: 20. This CDR3 region has 16 residues. The CDR3 bases are TGCAGTGCCAGACCTAGGGGGCTCTTTCTGATCGGTGAGCAGTTCTTC. Translated, it gives CSARPRGLFLIGEQFF.

This rearrangement joins TRBV6-1 to TRBJ2-5; TRBD2 might be the D (5 bases). The germline gives CDR1 MNHNS, CDR2 SASEGT. The CDR3 runs to 16 residues. V was shortened by 5 bases and J by 4 bases, with 20 bases between the two germline ends. This CDR3 is CASSYARTGPRETQYF. As DNA, the CDR3 is TGTGCCAGCAGTTACGCTCGGACTGGCCCACGAGAGACCCAGTACTTC.

This clonotype was found many times. The chain couples TRBV27 to TRBJ2-1; perhaps D is TRBD1 or TRBD2 (5 bases each). From germline, CDR1 is MNHEY and CDR2 SMNVEV (reference sequence). The CDR3 length is 13 residues. Deletions cut 2 bases from V and 12 bases from J, with 14 bases between. The CDR3: CASSLRTLDGQFF. CDR3 nucleotides: TGTGCCAGCAGTTTAAGGACACTAGACGGGCAGTTCTTC.

This CDR3 reads CASTEGFGYTF. The CDR3 DNA reads as TGTGCCAGCACCGAGGGATTCGGCTACACCTTC. The rearrangement links TRBV7-2 to TRBJ1-2; D gene unclear. Trimming took off 7 bases at V and 8 bases at J, with 11 bases between the two ends. The CDR3 consists of 11 residues. Per the germline V gene, CDR1 is SGHTA and CDR2 is FQGNSA.

The chain links TRBV24-1 to TRBJ2-1; D remains unclear. V was cut by 4 bases and J by 5 bases, with 5 bases left in between. Germline values: CDR1 KGHDR, CDR2 SFDVKD. This CDR3 has 12 amino acids. CDR3 nucleotides: TGTGCCACCAGTGAAATCAACAATGAGCAGTTCTTC. Protein sequence: CATSEINNEQFF.

The rearrangement joins TRBV6-8 to TRBJ2-7; D possibly corresponds to TRBD2 (5 bases). In germline, CDR1 is MNHGY, CDR2 SAAAGT. CDR3 size: 11 residues. The V end lost 10 bases, the J end lost 6 bases, and 13 bases lay between the germline ends. The CDR3, as DNA: TGTGCCACCTCGGCGGGCCCCGAGCAGTACGTC. Protein: CATSAGPEQYV.

The V gene is TRBV19, the J gene TRBJ2-1; possibly TRBD2 for D (7 bases). The CDR3 is 15 residues long. Trimming took 4 bases from V and 8 from J, leaving 18 bases between them. Germline CDR1 LNHDA, CDR2 SQIVND (reference sequence). CDR3 residues: CASSTQGRGGDEQFF. CDR3 coding DNA: TGTGCCAGTAGTACACAGGGTCGCGGGGGCGATGAGCAGTTCTTC.

This clonotype was found a few times. The chain joins TRBV11-2 to TRBJ1-6; 9 bases are shared with TRBD1. Germline V gene sequence: CDR1 SGHAT, CDR2 FQNNGV. The CDR3 is 15 residues long. V lost 4 bases and J lost 9; bases outside the gene matches: 7. CDR3 sequence: CASSSGDRVASPLHF. CDR3 DNA: TGTGCCAGCAGCTCTGGGGACAGGGTTGCTTCACCCCTCCACTTT. Supplemented by reference TRBV11-2 and TRBJ1-6, the full variable domain reads EAGVAQSPRYKIIEKRQSVAFWCNPISGHATLYWYQQILGQGPKLLIQFQNNGVVDDSQLPKDRFSAERLKGVDSTLKIQPAKLEDSAVYLCASSSGDRVASPLHFGNGTRLTVT.

The V call is TRBV9, the J call TRBJ1-4, with unresolved D. The CDR3 consists of 16 residues. From germline, CDR1 is SGDLS and CDR2 YYNGEE. Trimming pared 0 bases from V and 6 bases from J, leaving 15 bases between. CDR3 sequence (DNA): TGTGCCAGCAGCGTAGAAGGGAGCGGTGCGTATGAAAAACTGTTTTTT. It yields the protein CASSVEGSGAYEKLFF.

J is TRBJ1-1 and V is TRBV6-4; D remains unclear. Trimming left V 5 bases short and J 3 bases short, with 16 bases between. Germline CDR1 and CDR2: MRHNA and SNTAGT. The CDR3 has 15 residues. The CDR3 coding sequence is TGTGCCAGCAGTATGGCTTTTGCGGAGCACACTGAAGCTTTCTTT. Translated, it gives CASSMAFAEHTEAFF.